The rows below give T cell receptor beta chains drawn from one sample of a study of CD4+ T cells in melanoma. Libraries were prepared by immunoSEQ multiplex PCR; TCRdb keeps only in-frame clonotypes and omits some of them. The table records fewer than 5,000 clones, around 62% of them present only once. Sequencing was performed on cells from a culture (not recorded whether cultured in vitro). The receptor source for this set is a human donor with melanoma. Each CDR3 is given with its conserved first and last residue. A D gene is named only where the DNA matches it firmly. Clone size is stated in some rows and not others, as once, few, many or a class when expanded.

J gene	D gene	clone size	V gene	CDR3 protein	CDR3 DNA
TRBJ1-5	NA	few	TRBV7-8	CASSLGNVGQPQHF	TGTGCCAGCAGCTTAGGAAACGTAGGTCAGCCCCAGCATTTT
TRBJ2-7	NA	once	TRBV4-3	CASSQELFYEQYF	TGCGCCAGCAGCCAAGAGCTGTTCTACGAGCAGTACTTC
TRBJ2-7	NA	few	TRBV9	CASSVGWVFDEQYF	TGTGCCAGCAGCGTGGGATGGGTGTTCGACGAGCAGTACTTC
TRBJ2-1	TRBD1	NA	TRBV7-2	CASSGTGKFF	TGTGCCAGCAGCGGGACAGGAAAGTTCTTC
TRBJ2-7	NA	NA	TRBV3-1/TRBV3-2	CASSQDRAEQYF	TGTGCCAGCAGCCAAGACAGGGCCGAGCAGTACTTC
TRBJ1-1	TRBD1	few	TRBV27	CASSFGTGMNTEAFF	TGTGCCAGCAGTTTCGGGACAGGGATGAACACTGAAGCTTTCTTT
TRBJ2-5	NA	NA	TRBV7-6	CASTFLAGGGRETQYF	TGTGCCAGCACCTTTCTGGCCGGTGGGGGTAGAGAGACCCAGTACTTC
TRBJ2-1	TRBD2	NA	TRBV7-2	CASSLPRTSGLSKQFF	TGTGCCAGCAGCTTACCGCGGACTAGCGGTCTCAGCAAGCAGTTCTTC
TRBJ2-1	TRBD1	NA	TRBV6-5	CASSPDRDKQFF	TGTGCCAGCAGCCCAGACAGGGACAAGCAGTTCTTC
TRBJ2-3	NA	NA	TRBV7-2	CASSLAQGWTDTQYF	TGTGCCAGCAGCTTAGCCCAGGGGTGGACAGATACGCAGTATTTT
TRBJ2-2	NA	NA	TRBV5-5	CASSFGSQGVTGELFF	TGTGCCAGCAGCTTCGGTTCCCAGGGAGTCACCGGGGAGCTGTTTTTT
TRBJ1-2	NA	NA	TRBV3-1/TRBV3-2	CASSQEGRLDYGYTF	TGTGCCAGCAGCCAAGAGGGAAGGTTGGACTATGGCTACACCTTC
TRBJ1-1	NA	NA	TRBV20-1	CSAGGSNTEAFF	TGCAGTGCTGGTGGCAGCAACACTGAAGCTTTCTTT
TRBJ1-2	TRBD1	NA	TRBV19	CASSSRSVTGVGGYTF	TGTGCCAGTAGTAGCCGATCCGTGACAGGGGTGGGCGGCTACACCTTC
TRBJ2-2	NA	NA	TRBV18	CASSADHTGELFF	TGTGCCAGCTCTGCGGACCACACCGGGGAGCTGTTTTTT
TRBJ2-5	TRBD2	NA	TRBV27	CASSPGLAGQETQYF	TGTGCCAGCAGTCCGGGACTAGCGGGACAAGAGACCCAGTACTTC
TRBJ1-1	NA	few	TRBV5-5	CASSLGRRLGTEAFF	TGTGCCAGCAGCTTGGGGCGACGCTTGGGCACTGAAGCTTTCTTT
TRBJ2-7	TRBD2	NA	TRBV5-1	CASSLELAGGDEQYF	TGCGCCAGCAGCTTGGAACTAGCGGGGGGGGACGAGCAGTACTTC
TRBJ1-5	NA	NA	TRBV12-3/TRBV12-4	CASSSTYQPQHF	TGTGCCAGCAGCAGTACTTATCAGCCCCAGCATTTT
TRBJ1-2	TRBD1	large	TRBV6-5	CASSYLEGALYGYTF	TGTGCCAGCAGTTACCTTGAGGGGGCCCTATATGGCTACACCTTC
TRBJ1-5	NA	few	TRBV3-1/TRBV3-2	CASSQAGLSQPQHF	TGTGCCAGCAGCCAAGCGGGTCTGAGTCAGCCCCAGCATTTT
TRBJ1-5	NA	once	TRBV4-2	CASSQDHGRELGQPQHF	TGTGCCAGCAGCCAAGATCATGGGCGGGAACTAGGGCAGCCCCAGCATTTT
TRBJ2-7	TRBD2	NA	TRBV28	CASRPSGGASMEQYF	TGTGCCAGCAGGCCAAGCGGGGGGGCCTCCATGGAGCAGTACTTC
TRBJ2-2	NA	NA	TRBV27	CASSTGGLSGELFF	TGTGCCAGCAGTACCGGGGGGCTCTCCGGGGAGCTGTTTTTT
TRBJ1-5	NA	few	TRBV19	CASRQGYSNQPQHF	TGTGCCAGTAGACAGGGTTATAGCAATCAGCCCCAGCATTTT
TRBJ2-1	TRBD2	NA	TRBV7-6	CASSLLGGGAVEQFF	TGTGCCAGCAGCTTATTGGGCGGGGGAGCCGTTGAGCAGTTCTTC
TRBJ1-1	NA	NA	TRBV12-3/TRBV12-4	CASSLLGGEEAFF	TGTGCCAGCAGTCTTTTGGGGGGAGAAGAAGCTTTCTTT
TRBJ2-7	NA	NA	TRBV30	CAWSQDTSYEQYF	TGTGCCTGGAGCCAGGACACATCCTACGAGCAGTACTTC
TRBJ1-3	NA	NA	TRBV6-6	CASSYPLSRSGNTIYF	TGTGCCAGCAGTTACCCTCTTAGTCGCTCTGGAAACACCATATATTTT
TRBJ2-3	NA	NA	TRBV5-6	CASSGDYTQYF	TGTGCCAGCAGCGGGGACTATACGCAGTATTTT
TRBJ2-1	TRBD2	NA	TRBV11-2	CASMSGGRNEQFF	TGTGCCAGTATGAGCGGGGGGAGGAATGAGCAGTTCTTC